Listed below are T cell receptor beta chains from one sample, sequenced in a study of cytomegalovirus exposure and HLA in healthy donors. TCRdb's copy holds only in-frame clones and misses some; the assay was immunoSEQ multiplex PCR. This sample carries approximately 150,000 clones, approximately 86% of them seen once, and the ten largest clones take over 2%. Sample: PBMCs. Receptors were obtained from a man aged 25 to 45 in good health and CMV-seropositive. Both conserved end residues are part of each CDR3. D genes are given only for firm matches. Size is omitted from some rows. Given values are once, few, many or a class for expanded clones.

v_gene,abundance,d_gene,j_gene,CDR3nt,CDR3aa
TRBV5-1,-,-,TRBJ2-3,TGCGCCAGCAGCTCTCAGGGGCTGACAGATACGCAGTATTTT,CASSSQGLTDTQYF
TRBV11-2,-,TRBD2,TRBJ2-5,TGTGCCAGCAGCCGTCTGACTAGCGGGGGTGGGACCCAGTACTTC,CASSRLTSGGGTQYF
TRBV13,-,-,TRBJ2-7,TGTGCCAGCAGCTCGGCCAGCGTTGGGAGCGAGCAGTACTTC,CASSSASVGSEQYF
TRBV5-5,-,-,TRBJ2-7,TGTGCCAGCAGCTTGGAGGGGGTTTATGGCTACGAGCAGTACTTC,CASSLEGVYGYEQYF
TRBV4-1,few,TRBD2,TRBJ2-4,TGCGCCAGCAGCCCTCAAGTGGGGGCTAGCGGGGGGGCCTTCATTCAGTACTTC,CASSPQVGASGGAFIQYF
TRBV9,-,-,TRBJ2-1,TGTGCCAGCGGCGACTCGGGGTCCTACAATGAGCAGTTCTTC,CASGDSGSYNEQFF
TRBV28,-,TRBD1,TRBJ2-7,TGTGCCAGCAGTTTAGCCCCTCCAGGGGGCGTTTACGAGCAGTACTTC,CASSLAPPGGVYEQYF
TRBV6-6,-,-,TRBJ1-2,TGTGCCAGCAGCCACAGGGAAGGCTATGGCTACACCTTC,CASSHREGYGYTF
TRBV4-3,-,-,TRBJ2-1,TGCGCCAGCAGCCAAGATTGGCAGGGAATCAATGAGCAGTTCTTC,CASSQDWQGINEQFF
TRBV7-3,-,-,TRBJ1-1,TGTGCCAGCAGCCGCAAGCCCGGGACACCCGAAGCTTTCTTT,CASSRKPGTPEAFF
TRBV29-1,-,TRBD1,TRBJ2-1,TGCAGCGTTCATAGTGGGGACCGGGACAGTGCGTACAATGAGCAGTTCTTC,CSVHSGDRDSAYNEQFF
TRBV5-4,once,-,TRBJ1-6,TGTGCCAGCACCAGAGCCGACGACAGATCCCTCTCCTATAATTCACCCCTCCACTTT,CASTRADDRSLSYNSPLHF
TRBV4-3,-,-,TRBJ2-3,TGCGCCAGCAGCCAAGACGGGCGGGTTGGAGATACGCAGTATTTT,CASSQDGRVGDTQYF
TRBV11-3,-,-,TRBJ2-1,TGTGCCAGCAGCTCGCAGTACAATGAGCAGTTCTTC,CASSSQYNEQFF
TRBV12-2,-,-,TRBJ1-6,TGTGCAAGTCGCCGTCCGGGGGGGACAGATAATTCACCCCTCCACTTT,CASRRPGGTDNSPLHF
TRBV15,-,TRBD2,TRBJ2-7,TGTGCCACCAGGCCGGGACTAGCCGTTCAAAATCCCTACGAGCAGTACTTC,CATRPGLAVQNPYEQYF
TRBV18,-,-,TRBJ2-2,TGTGCCAGCTCACAACAGGTGAACACCGGGGAGCTGTTTTTT,CASSQQVNTGELFF
TRBV21-1,-,-,TRBJ2-7,TGTGCCAGCAGCAAAGGGAGGGGCAGGGGGCCTTACGAGCAGTACTTC,CASSKGRGRGPYEQYF
TRBV10-3,-,-,TRBJ2-1,TGTGCCATCCGGGACTCAATCTACAATGAGCAGTTCTTC,CAIRDSIYNEQFF
TRBV4-2,-,TRBD2,TRBJ2-7,TGTGCCAGCAGCCAAGAAACTAGCGGGGGATACGAGCAGTACTTC,CASSQETSGGYEQYF
TRBV5-1,-,TRBD2,TRBJ2-7,TGCGCCAGCAGCTCGGCGCGGGGGGGCGCCGAGCAGTACTTC,CASSSARGGAEQYF
TRBV6-5,-,-,TRBJ2-3,TGTGCCAGCAGTTACTGGGCAGGCCGAAGGACAGATACGCAGTATTTT,CASSYWAGRRTDTQYF
TRBV7-9,-,TRBD1,TRBJ1-5,TGTGCCAGCAGCGGGACAGGGGACCAGCCCCAGCATTTT,CASSGTGDQPQHF
TRBV4-1,-,TRBD1,TRBJ1-2,TGCGCCAGCAGCCTTCCCAGGACAGGGGGCGCTTATGGCTACACCTTC,CASSLPRTGGAYGYTF
TRBV7-2,-,TRBD1,TRBJ2-1,TGTGCCAGCAGCGGATGGACAGGGTGGTATGAGCAGTTCTTC,CASSGWTGWYEQFF